The present TCR beta chain was sequenced within a study of cytomegalovirus exposure and HLA in healthy donors. Study-wide results and caveats: Diagnosis of cytomegalovirus status made by the classifier reportedly showed high specificity and sensitivity. Overall, approximately 150 TCR beta chains were annotated as cytomegalovirus-associated.

Regarding this clone: Its target is unknown.

It was with 60 Vbeta and 13 Jbeta primers that the PCR ran. Authors' data handling: The count from a later analysis was about 80 million unique TCR beta chains, some 10 million of them shared. Here immunoSEQ multiplex PCR was the method, and the copy in TCRdb shows in-frame clones only, minus some. That table furnishes V, J and clone size, whereas the DNA furnished D and trimming. The table shows 99,000 or so clones, with around three quarters occurring only once. The CDR3 has 15 amino acids. Trimming pared 7 bases from V and 0 bases from J, leaving 15 bases between. Germline CDR1 reads MNHNS; CDR2 reads SASEGT.

This receptor was identified in a male donor in good health and CMV-seropositive. This chain uses TRBV6-1 with TRBJ1-1; D is unresolved. Sequenced sample: PBMCs. CDR3 in DNA: TGTGCCAGCACCCTTGGAGTCGGGTTGAACACTGAAGCTTTCTTT. Protein product: CASTLGVGLNTEAFF.